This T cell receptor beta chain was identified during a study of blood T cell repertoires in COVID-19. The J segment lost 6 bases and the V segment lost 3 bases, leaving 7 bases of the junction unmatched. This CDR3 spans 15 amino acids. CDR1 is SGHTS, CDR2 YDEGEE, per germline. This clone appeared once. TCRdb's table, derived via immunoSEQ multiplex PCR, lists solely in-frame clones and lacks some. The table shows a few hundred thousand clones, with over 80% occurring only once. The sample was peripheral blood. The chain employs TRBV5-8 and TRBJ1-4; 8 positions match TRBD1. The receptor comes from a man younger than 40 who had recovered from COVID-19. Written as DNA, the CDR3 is TGTGCCAGCAGCTCCCAACAGGGGGGGGATGAAAAACTGTTTTTT. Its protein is CASSSQQGGDEKLFF.